This T cell receptor (beta chain) derives from a study of shared clonotypes between healthy human individuals. Study-level information: A couple of female and a few male donors aged 18 to 49 were enrolled. Regarding the study as a whole: Among the subsets, naive ones generally showed larger estimated richness than memory ones. Blood alone was sampled, and tissue repertoires likely differ. Though the depth was large, rarefaction showed that sorted-subset sequencing was incomplete.

In regard to this clone: Its specificity is not known.

The method was immunoSEQ multiplex PCR; TCRdb's version includes in-frame clones alone and lacks a portion of them. The sample holds more than 2,000,000 clones, approximately 95% seen once. The junction had 8 bases not matched to a gene; V was cut back by 4 bases and J by 2 bases. Germline CDR1 is SGHTA and CDR2 is FQGNSA. The CDR3 is made up of 15 amino acids. Sequences were obtained from naive CD4+ T cells from PBMCs. Noted subset: CD45RA+ positively selected. This chain joins TRBV7-2 and TRBJ2-7; 7 bases line up with TRBD2. This clonotype was obtained from a man between 18 and 29 years old in good health. Some clones in this sample may be carry-over from other donors' samples. This CDR3 reads CASSSRWGGPYEQYF. CDR3 nucleotides: TGTGCCAGCAGCTCCCGGTGGGGGGGACCCTACGAGCAGTACTTC.